This T cell receptor beta chain was profiled in a study of STAT3 mutations in large granular lymphocyte leukemia. Study observations and caveats: In T-cell large granular lymphocyte leukemia, about half of patients showed multiple immunodominant subclonotypes.

Worth noting for this clone: Its cognate antigen is unknown.

Generated by immunoSEQ multiplex PCR, the TCRdb table keeps only in-frame clones and is missing some. The repertoire has over 4,500 clones, approximately 49% of them found once; the top ten carry 58%. The material sequenced was peripheral blood mononuclear cells. This TCR came from a woman in her 70s with T-cell large granular lymphocyte leukemia. Some clones in this sample may be carry-over from other donors' samples.

The CDR3, as DNA: TGCGCCAGCAGCTCCCGGACTAGCGGGCAGTATGACGAGCAGTACTTC. It is translated as CASSSRTSGQYDEQYF. The chain is built from TRBV5-1 and TRBJ2-7, with 11 bases fitting TRBD2. The V gene end was trimmed by 3 bases and the J gene end by 5 bases; junction bases not matched to a gene: 10. The germline V gene has CDR1 SGHRS and CDR2 YFSETQ. There are 16 residues in the CDR3.